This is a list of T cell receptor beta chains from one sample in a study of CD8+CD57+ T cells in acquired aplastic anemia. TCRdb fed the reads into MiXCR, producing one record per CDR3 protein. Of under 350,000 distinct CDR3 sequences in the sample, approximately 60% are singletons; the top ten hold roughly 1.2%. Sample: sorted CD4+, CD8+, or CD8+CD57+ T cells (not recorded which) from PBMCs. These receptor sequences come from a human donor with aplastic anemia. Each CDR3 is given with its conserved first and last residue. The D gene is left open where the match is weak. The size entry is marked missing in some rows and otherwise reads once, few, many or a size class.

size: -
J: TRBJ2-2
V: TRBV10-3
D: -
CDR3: CAIPGGQPTGELFF
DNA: TGTGCCATCCCCGGAGGACAGCCAACCGGGGAGCTGTTTTTT

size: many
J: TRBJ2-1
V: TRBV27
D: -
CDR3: CASIGYNEQFF
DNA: TGTGCCAGCATAGGTTACAATGAGCAGTTCTTC

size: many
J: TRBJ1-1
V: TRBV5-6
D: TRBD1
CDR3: CASSLPGQGATTEAFF
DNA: TGTGCCAGCAGCTTGCCGGGACAGGGGGCGACCACTGAAGCTTTCTTT

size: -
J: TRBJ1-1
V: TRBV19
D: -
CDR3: CASSMGVAEAFF
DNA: TGTGCCAGTAGTATGGGCGTCGCTGAAGCTTTCTTT

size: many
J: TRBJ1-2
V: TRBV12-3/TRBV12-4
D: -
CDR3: CASSLGPDLGYGYTF
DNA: TGTGCCAGCAGTTTAGGTCCAGATTTAGGGTATGGCTACACCTTC

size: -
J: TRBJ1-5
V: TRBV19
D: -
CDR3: CASSIWGNQPQHF
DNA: TGTGCCAGTAGTATATGGGGCAATCAGCCCCAGCATTTT

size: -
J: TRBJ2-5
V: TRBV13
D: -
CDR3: CASSSWGRETQHF
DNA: TGTGCCAGCAGTTCCTGGGGTAGAGAGACCCAGCACTTC

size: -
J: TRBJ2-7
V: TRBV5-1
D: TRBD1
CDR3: CANSLGDSPYEQYF
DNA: TGCGCCAACAGCTTGGGGGACAGCCCCTACGAGCAGTACTTC

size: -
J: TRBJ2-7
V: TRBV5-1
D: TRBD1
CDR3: CASSLRTGDDEQYF
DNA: TGCGCCAGCAGCTTGAGGACAGGGGACGACGAGCAGTACTTC

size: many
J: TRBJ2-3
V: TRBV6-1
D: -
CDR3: CASRRFLKQVTTSTDTQYF
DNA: TGTGCCAGCAGACGATTTCTAAAACAGGTCACCACTTCGACAGATACGCAGTATTTT

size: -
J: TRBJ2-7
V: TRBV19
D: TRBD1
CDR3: CASSTAGQGSYEQYF
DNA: TGTGCCAGTAGTACCGCGGGACAGGGCTCCTACGAGCAGTACTTC

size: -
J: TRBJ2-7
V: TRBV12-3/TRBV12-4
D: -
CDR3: CASSLPPYEQYF
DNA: TGTGCCAGCAGTTTACCACCCTACGAGCAGTACTTC

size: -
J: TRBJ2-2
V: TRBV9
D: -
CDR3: CASSARLNTGELFF
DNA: TGTGCCAGCAGCGCTCGACTAAACACCGGGGAGCTGTTTTTT

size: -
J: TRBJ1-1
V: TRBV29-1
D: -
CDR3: CSVTGTMNTEAFF
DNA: TGCAGCGTCACAGGGACCATGAACACTGAAGCTTTCTTT

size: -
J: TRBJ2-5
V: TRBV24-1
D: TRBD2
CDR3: CATSDSGLESETQYF
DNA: TGTGCCACCAGTGATTCCGGACTAGAGTCAGAGACCCAGTACTTC

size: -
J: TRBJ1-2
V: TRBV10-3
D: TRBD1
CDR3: CAISGTPDRLLGYTF
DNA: TGTGCCATCAGTGGGACACCGGACAGGCTGCTTGGCTACACCTTC

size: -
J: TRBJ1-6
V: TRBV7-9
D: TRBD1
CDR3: CASSPARGQGANSPLHF
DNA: TGTGCCAGCAGCCCCGCCAGGGGACAGGGGGCTAATTCACCCCTCCACTTT

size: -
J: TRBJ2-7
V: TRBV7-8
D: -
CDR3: CASSQMSSYEQYF
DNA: TGTGCCAGCAGCCAGATGAGCTCCTACGAGCAGTACTTC

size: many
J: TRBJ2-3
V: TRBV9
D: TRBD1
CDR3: CASSVEGQTGYTQYF
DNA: TGTGCCAGCAGCGTAGAGGGACAGACCGGGTATACGCAGTATTTT

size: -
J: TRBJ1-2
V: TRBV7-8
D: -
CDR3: CASSLVGSEGYAF
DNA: TGTGCCAGCAGCTTAGTGGGCTCGGAAGGCTACGCCTTC

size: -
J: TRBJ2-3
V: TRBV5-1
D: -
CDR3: CASSTTRDTQYF
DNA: TGTGCCAGCAGCACGACTCGTGATACGCAGTATTTT

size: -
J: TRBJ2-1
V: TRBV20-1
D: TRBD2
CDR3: CSAKTDGGAREQFF
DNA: TGCAGTGCTAAAACCGACGGGGGGGCGAGGGAGCAGTTCTTC

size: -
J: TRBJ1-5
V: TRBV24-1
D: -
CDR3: CATSDLLGYQPQHF
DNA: TGTGCCACCAGTGATTTGCTAGGGTATCAGCCCCAGCATTTT

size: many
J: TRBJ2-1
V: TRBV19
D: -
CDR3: CASSMGRVVGYNEQFF
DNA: TGTGCCAGTAGTATGGGCAGGGTAGTAGGCTACAATGAGCAGTTCTTC